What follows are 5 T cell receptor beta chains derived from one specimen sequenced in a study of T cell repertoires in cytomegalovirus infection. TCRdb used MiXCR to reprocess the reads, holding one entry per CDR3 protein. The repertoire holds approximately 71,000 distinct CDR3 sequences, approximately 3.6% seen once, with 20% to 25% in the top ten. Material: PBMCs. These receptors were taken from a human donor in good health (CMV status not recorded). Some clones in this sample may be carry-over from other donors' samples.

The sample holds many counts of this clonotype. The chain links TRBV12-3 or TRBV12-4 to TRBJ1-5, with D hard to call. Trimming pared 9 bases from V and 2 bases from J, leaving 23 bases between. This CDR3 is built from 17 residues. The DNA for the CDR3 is TGTGCCAGTCAAGTAGGTCACGGTACATTGGGCAATCAGCCCCAGCATTTT. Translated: CASQVGHGTLGNQPQHF.

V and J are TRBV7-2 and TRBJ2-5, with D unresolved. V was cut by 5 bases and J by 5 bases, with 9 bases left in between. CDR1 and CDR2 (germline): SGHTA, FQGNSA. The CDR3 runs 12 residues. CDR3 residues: CASSKAGETQYF. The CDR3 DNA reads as TGTGCCAGCAGCAAAGCTGGGGAGACCCAGTACTTC.

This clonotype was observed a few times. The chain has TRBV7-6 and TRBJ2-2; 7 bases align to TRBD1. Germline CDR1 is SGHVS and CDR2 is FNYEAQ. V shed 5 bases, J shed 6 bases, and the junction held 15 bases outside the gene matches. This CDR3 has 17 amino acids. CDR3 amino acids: CASSTGVDPGSSGELFF. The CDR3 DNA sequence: TGTGCCAGCAGCACAGGGGTGGACCCAGGTTCGTCCGGGGAGCTGTTTTTT.

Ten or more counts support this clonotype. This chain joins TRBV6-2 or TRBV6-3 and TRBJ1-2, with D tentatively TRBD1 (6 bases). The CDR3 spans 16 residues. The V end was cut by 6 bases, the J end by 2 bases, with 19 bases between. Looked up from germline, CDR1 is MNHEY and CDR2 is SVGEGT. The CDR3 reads CASSTTRDIRNYGYTF. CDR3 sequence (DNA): TGTGCCAGCAGCACTACTCGGGACATCCGCAACTATGGCTACACCTTC.

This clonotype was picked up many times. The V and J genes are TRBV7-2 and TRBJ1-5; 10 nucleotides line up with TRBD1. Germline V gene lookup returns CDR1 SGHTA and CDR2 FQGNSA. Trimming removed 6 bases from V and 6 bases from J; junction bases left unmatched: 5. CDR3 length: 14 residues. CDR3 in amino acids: CASSQDRGGQPQHF. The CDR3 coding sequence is TGTGCCAGCAGTCAGGACAGGGGGGGTCAGCCCCAGCATTTT.